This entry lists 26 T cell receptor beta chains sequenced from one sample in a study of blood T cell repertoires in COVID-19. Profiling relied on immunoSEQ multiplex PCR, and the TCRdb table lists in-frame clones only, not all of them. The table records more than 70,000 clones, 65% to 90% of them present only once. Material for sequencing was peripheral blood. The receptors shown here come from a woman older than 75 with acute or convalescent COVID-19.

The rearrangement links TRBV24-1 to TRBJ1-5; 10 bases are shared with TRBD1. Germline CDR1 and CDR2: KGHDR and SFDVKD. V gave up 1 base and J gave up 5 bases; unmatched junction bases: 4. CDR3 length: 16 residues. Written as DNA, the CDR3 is TGTGCCACCAGTGATTTATGGGACAGGGGATATCAGCCCCAGCATTTT. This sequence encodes CATSDLWDRGYQPQHF.

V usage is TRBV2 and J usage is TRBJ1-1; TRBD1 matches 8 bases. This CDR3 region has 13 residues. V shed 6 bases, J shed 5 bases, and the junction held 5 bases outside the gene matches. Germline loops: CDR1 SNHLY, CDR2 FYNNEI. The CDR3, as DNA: TGTGCCAGCAGCAACAGGGGGGGAACTGAAGCTTTCTTT. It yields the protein CASSNRGGTEAFF.

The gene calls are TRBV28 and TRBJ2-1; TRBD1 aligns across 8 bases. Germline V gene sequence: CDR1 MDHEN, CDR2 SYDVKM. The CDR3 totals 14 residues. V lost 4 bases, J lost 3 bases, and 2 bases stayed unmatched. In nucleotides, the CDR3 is TGTGCCAGCAGTTCAGGACAGGGCTACAATGAGCAGTTCTTC. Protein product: CASSSGQGYNEQFF.

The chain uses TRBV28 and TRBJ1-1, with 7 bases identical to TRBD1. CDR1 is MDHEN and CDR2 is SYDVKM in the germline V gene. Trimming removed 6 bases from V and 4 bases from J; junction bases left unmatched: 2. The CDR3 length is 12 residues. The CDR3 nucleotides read TGTGCCAGCAGGGGACAGTTCACTGAAGCTTTCTTT. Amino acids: CASRGQFTEAFF. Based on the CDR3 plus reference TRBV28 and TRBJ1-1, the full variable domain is DVKVTQSSRYLVKRTGEKVFLECVQDMDHENMFWYRQDPGLGLRLIYFSYDVKMKEKGDIPEGYSVSREKKERFSLILESASTNQTSMYLCASRGQFTEAFFGQGTRLTVV.

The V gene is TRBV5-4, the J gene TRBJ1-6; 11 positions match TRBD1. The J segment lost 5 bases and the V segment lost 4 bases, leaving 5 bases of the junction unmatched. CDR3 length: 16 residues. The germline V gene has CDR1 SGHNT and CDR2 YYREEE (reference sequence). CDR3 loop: CASSPGQGANNSPLHF. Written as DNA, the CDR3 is TGTGCCAGCAGCCCAGGACAGGGGGCGAATAATTCACCCCTCCACTTT.

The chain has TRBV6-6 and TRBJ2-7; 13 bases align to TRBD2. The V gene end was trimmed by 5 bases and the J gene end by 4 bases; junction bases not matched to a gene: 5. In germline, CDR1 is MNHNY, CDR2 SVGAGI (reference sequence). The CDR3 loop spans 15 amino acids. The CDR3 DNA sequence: TGTGCCAGCAGTATACTAGCGGGGGGGTGGTACGAGCAGTACTTC. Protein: CASSILAGGWYEQYF.

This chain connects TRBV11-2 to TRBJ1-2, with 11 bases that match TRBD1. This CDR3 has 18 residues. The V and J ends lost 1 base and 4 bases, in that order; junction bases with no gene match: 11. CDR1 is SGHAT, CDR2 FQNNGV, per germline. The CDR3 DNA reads TGTGCCAGCAGCTTAGTTGGGGTTGGGGACAGGGGGTTCTATGGCTACACCTTC. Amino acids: CASSLVGVGDRGFYGYTF.

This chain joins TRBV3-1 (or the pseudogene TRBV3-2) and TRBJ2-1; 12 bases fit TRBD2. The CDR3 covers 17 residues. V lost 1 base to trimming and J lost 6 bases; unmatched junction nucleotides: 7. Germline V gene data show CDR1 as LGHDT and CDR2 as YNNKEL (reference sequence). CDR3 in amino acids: CASSQVIRLAGANEQFF. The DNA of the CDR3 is TGTGCCAGCAGCCAAGTCATTAGACTAGCGGGGGCCAATGAGCAGTTCTTC.

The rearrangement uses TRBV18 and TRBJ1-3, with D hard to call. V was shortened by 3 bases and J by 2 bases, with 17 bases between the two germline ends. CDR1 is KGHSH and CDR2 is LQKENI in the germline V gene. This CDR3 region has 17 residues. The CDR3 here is CASSPLPPDGPGNTIYF. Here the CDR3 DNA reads TGTGCCAGCTCACCGTTACCTCCTGATGGGCCTGGAAACACCATATATTTT.

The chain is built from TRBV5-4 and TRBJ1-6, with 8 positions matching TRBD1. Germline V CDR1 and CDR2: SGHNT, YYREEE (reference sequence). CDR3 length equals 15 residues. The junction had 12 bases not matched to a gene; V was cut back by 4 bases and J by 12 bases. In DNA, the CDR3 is TGTGCCAGCAGCCGACAGGGGCCTGGGGACGAACCCCTCCACTTT. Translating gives CASSRQGPGDEPLHF.

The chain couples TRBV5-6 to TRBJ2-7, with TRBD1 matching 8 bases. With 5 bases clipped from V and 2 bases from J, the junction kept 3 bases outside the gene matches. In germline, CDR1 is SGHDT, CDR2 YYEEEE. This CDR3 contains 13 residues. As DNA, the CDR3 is TGTGCCAGCAGAACACAGGGGGCCTACGAGCAGTACTTC. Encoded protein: CASRTQGAYEQYF.

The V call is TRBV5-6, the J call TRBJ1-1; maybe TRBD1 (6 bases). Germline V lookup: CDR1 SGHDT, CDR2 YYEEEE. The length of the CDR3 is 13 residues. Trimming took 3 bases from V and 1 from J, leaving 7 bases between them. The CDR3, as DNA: TGTGCCAGCAGCTGGACAGAGAACACTGAAGCTTTCTTT. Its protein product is CASSWTENTEAFF.

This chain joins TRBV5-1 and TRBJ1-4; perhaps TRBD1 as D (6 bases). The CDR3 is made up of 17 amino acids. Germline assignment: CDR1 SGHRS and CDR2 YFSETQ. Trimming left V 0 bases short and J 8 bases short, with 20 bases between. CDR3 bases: TGCGCCAGCAGCTTGGGGCAGTCCCCAAGGGGGAGAGAAAAACTGTTTTTT. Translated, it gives CASSLGQSPRGREKLFF. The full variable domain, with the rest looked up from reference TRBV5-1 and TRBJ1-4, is KAGVTQTPRYLIKTRGQQVTLSCSPISGHRSVSWYQQTPGQGLQFLFEYFSETQRNKGNFPGRFSGRQFSNSRSEMNVSTLELGDSALYLCASSLGQSPRGREKLFFGSGTQLSVL.

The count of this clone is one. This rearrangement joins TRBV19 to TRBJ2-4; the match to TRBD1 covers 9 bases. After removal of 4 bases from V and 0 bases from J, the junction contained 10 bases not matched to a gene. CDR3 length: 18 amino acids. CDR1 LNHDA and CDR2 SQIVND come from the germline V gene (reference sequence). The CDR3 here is CASSSGTGKFLAKNIQYF. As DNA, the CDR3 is TGTGCCAGTAGTAGCGGGACAGGGAAGTTCCTAGCCAAAAACATTCAGTACTTC.

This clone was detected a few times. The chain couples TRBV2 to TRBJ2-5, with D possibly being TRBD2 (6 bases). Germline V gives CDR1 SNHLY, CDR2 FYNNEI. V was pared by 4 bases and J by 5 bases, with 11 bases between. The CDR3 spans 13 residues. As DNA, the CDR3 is TGTGCCAGCAGTGTATTGGGGGGTGAGACCCAGTACTTC. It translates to CASSVLGGETQYF. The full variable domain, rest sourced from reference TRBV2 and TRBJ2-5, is EPEVTQTPSHQVTQMGQEVILRCVPISNHLYFYWYRQILGQKVEFLVSFYNNEISEKSEIFDDQFSVERPDGSNFTLKIRSTKLEDSAMYFCASSVLGGETQYFGPGTRLLVL.

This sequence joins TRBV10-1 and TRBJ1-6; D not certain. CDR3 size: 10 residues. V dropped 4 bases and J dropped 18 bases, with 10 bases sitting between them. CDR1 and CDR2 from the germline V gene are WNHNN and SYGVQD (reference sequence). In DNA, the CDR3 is TGCGCCAGCAGTGGAGGTGCCCCCCACTTT. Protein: CASSGGAPHF.

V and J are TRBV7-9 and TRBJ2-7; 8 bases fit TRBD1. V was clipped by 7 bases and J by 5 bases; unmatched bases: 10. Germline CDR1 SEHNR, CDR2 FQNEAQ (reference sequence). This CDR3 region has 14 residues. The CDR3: CASTHSQGAHEQYF. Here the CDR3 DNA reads TGTGCCAGCACCCACTCCCAGGGGGCCCACGAGCAGTACTTC.

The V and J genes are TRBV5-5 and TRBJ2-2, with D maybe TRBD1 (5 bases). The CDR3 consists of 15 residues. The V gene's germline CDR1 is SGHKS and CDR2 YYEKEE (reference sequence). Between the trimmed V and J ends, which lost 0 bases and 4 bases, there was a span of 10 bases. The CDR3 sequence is CASSLVSQGTGELFF. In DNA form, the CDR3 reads TGTGCCAGCAGCTTGGTCAGTCAGGGCACCGGGGAGCTGTTTTTT.

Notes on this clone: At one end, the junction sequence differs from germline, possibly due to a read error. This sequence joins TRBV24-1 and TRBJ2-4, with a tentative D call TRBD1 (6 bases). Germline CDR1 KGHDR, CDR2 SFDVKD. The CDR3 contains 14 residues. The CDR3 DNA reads TGTGCCACCAGTGGGTACAGGGACGGAAACATTCAGTACTTT. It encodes CATSGYRDGNIQYF.

The CDR3 bases are TGTGCCAGCAGGCCAGGGACTAGCGGGGGGGCCCTGTCTGAGCAGTTCTTC. This gives the protein CASRPGTSGGALSEQFF. This chain connects TRBV7-6 to TRBJ2-1; 16 bases match TRBD2. Germline values: CDR1 SGHVS, CDR2 FNYEAQ. V dropped 6 bases and J dropped 9; count of bases not matched to a gene: 11. This CDR3 contains 17 residues.

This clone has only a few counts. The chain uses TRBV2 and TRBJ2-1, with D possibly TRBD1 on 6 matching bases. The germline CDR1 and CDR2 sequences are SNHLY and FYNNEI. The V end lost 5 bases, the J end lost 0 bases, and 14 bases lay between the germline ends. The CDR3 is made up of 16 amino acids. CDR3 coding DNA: TGTGCCAGCAGTCAGAGGGACAAGAGCTCCTACAATGAGCAGTTCTTC. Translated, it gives CASSQRDKSSYNEQFF.

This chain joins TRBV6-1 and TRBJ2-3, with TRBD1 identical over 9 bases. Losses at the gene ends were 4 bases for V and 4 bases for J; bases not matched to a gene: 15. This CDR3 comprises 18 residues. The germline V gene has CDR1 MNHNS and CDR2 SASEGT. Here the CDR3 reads CASSVFFGDRARADTQYF. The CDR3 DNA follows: TGTGCCAGCAGTGTATTTTTTGGGGACAGGGCAAGGGCAGATACGCAGTATTTT.

The CDR3 spells CAWSVNRGTRKISYEQYF. The CDR3 coding sequence is TGTGCCTGGAGTGTCAACAGGGGGACCAGGAAAATTTCCTACGAGCAGTACTTC. This chain links TRBV30 with TRBJ2-7; TRBD1 matches 8 bases. The length of the CDR3 is 18 residues. After removal of 0 bases from V and 1 base from J, the junction contained 14 bases not matched to a gene. Per the germline V gene, CDR1 is GTSNPN and CDR2 is SVGIG (reference sequence).

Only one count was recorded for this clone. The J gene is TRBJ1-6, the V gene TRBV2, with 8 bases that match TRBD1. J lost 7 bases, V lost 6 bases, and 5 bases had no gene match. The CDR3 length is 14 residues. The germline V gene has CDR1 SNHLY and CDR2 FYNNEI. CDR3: CASRGQASNSPLHF. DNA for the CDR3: TGTGCCAGCAGGGGACAGGCTTCGAATTCACCCCTCCACTTT.

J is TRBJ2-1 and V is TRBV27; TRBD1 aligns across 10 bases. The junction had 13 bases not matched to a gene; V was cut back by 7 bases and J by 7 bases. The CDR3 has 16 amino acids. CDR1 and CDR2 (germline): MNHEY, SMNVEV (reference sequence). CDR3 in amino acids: CASTLVPGQGRNEQFF. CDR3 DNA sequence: TGTGCCAGCACCCTCGTCCCGGGACAGGGGCGAAATGAGCAGTTCTTC.

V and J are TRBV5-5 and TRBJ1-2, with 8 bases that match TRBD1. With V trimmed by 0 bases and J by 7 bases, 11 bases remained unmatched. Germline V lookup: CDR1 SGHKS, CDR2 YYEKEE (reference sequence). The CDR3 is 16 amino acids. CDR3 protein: CASSLDTGQGFSGYTF. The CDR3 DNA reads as TGTGCCAGCAGCTTGGACACCGGACAGGGCTTTTCTGGCTACACCTTC. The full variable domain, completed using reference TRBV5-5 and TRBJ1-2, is DAGVTQSPTHLIKTRGQQVTLRCSPISGHKSVSWYQQVLGQGPQFIFQYYEKEERGRGNFPDRFSARQFPNYSSELNVNALLLGDSALYLCASSLDTGQGFSGYTFGSGTRLTVV.